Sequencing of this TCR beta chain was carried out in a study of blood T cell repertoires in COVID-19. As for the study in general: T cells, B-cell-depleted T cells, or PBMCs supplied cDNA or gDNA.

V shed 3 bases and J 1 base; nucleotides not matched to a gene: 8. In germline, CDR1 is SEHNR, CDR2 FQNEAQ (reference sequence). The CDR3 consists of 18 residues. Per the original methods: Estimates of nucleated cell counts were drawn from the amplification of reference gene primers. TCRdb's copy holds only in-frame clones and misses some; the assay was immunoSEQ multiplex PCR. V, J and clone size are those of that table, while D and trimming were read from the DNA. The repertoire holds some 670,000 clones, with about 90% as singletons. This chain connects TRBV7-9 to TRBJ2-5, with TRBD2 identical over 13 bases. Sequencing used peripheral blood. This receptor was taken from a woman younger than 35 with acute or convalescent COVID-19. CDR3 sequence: CASSFPGLAGALQETQYF. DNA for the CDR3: TGTGCCAGCAGCTTCCCCGGACTAGCGGGGGCGCTCCAAGAGACCCAGTACTTC.